In its sample, the clone carrying this T cell receptor (beta chain) ranks as medium-sized (0.01 to 0.1%). Its antigen is not known. This record belongs to a study of T cell repertoires in cytomegalovirus infection. The CDR3 sequence is 15 residues long. Germline CDR1 is SGHAT and CDR2 is FQNNGV. After removal of 2 bases from V and 1 base from J, the junction contained 3 bases not matched to a gene. TCRdb redid the calling of the reads with MiXCR, one entry per CDR3 protein. The sample includes under 150,000 distinct CDR3 sequences, around 25% of them seen just once. V gene TRBV11-2 combines with J gene TRBJ2-3, with TRBD1 matching over 7 bases. This TCR derives from a human donor in good health (CMV status not recorded). Some clones in this sample may be carry-over from other donors' samples. Sequencing was performed on PBMCs, sequenced either directly or after in vitro stimulation (not recorded which). The CDR3 region is CASSLNRGRTDTQYF. CDR3 nucleotides: TGTGCCAGCAGCTTAAACAGGGGTCGCACAGATACGCAGTATTTT.